A selection of T cell receptor beta chains follows, all from one sample in a study of response to subunit inactivated influenza vaccine. TCRdb re-analysed the RT-PCR reads in MiXCR, keeping a single row per CDR3 protein. Of 700,000 to 900,000 distinct CDR3 sequences in the sample, 21% were seen once. The sequencing here drew on PBMCs from blood, taken about 5 days after vaccination. These receptors all come from a man aged 50-59 years who received an inactivated influenza vaccine. The CDR3 runs from the conserved cysteine through the conserved F or W. D genes are given only for firm matches. The listing skips clone size in some rows; elsewhere it reads once, few, many or a size class.

j_call d_call v_call clone_size cdr3_aa cdr3_nt
TRBJ2-7 . TRBV12-3/TRBV12-4 . CASSSSAQLYEQYF TGTGCCAGCAGTTCTTCAGCACAGCTCTACGAGCAGTACTTC
TRBJ2-7 . TRBV4-2 . CASSQTDAPLHEQYF TGTGCCAGCAGCCAGACGGACGCTCCACTCCACGAGCAGTACTTC
TRBJ2-1 TRBD2 TRBV4-1 . CASSHWTSGGALYAEQFF TGCGCCAGCAGCCACTGGACTAGCGGGGGGGCACTTTATGCTGAGCAGTTCTTC
TRBJ1-5 . TRBV18 few CASSTANQPQHF TGTGCCAGCTCAACAGCTAATCAGCCCCAGCATTTT
TRBJ2-7 . TRBV20-1 few CSATDNSYEQYF TGCAGTGCTACGGACAACTCCTACGAGCAGTACTTC
TRBJ1-1 TRBD1 TRBV18 . CASSPPGGEAFF TGTGCCAGCTCACCTCCAGGGGGAGAAGCTTTCTTT
TRBJ1-3 . TRBV25-1 few CASSEKAFSGNTIYF TGTGCCAGCAGTGAAAAGGCATTCTCTGGAAACACCATATATTTT
TRBJ2-3 TRBD2 TRBV20-1 . CSASGQRGASTDTQYF TGCAGTGCTAGTGGCCAGCGGGGGGCTAGCACAGATACGCAGTATTTT
TRBJ2-7 TRBD1 TRBV6-1 few CASSGAGTASYEQYF TGTGCCAGCAGTGGGGCCGGGACAGCCTCCTACGAGCAGTACTTC
TRBJ2-5 TRBD1 TRBV7-2 . CASSHRGLGETQYF TGTGCCAGCAGCCACAGGGGCCTGGGAGAGACCCAGTACTTC
TRBJ2-7 TRBD1 TRBV24-1 few CATSESGQGPASYEQYF TGTGCCACCAGTGAGTCGGGACAGGGCCCAGCCTCCTACGAGCAGTACTTC
TRBJ1-2 TRBD1 TRBV7-2 . CASSAGTELYGYTF TGTGCCAGCAGCGCAGGGACAGAGCTCTATGGCTACACCTTC
TRBJ2-2 . TRBV21-1 few CASSKHVRPLSNTGELFF TGTGCCAGCAGCAAACACGTTCGTCCACTTAGTAACACCGGGGAGCTGTTTTTT
TRBJ2-5 TRBD1 TRBV20-1 few CSARRTGEETQYF TGCAGTGCTAGGAGGACAGGGGAAGAGACCCAGTACTTC